Sequencing of this T cell receptor (beta chain) was carried out in a study of monozygotic twins with inflammatory bowel disease. General study results and limits: No single strong signal or clonotype associated with IBD was supported.

No DNA is given; TCRdb re-called the 5' RACE reads and lists each CDR3 protein once. The sample shows roughly 150,000 distinct CDR3 sequences, and 0.95% to 1.5% sits with its ten largest clones. About this clonotype: The antigen is unknown.

RNA in its total form was extracted from whole blood, and T cells were not sorted. The sequencing sample was made of blood. This receptor was identified in a human donor with ulcerative colitis or Crohn's disease, or a healthy co-twin of an affected twin (not recorded which).

The CDR3 sequence: CSARDFQGSSYEQYF. This chain uses TRBV20-1 with TRBJ2-7. CDR1 and CDR2 (germline): DFQATT, SNEGSKA (reference sequence). The CDR3 spans 15 residues.